This T cell receptor beta chain appears in the sequencing data of a study of early T cells in non-severe SARS-CoV-2 infection. Study-wide results and caveats: Database matching using VDJdb favored anti-spike CD8 responses, with private and CD4 specificities left missing.

There are many counts of this clonotype. Its antigen is as yet unknown. Each CDR3 protein is one row after TCRdb ran MiXCR on the 5' RACE reads. Of tens of thousands of distinct CDR3 sequences listed, over 9.5% are singletons. The J segment lost 6 bases and the V segment lost 3 bases, leaving 10 bases of the junction unmatched. The CDR3 is made up of 15 amino acids. From germline, CDR1 is SGDLS and CDR2 YYNGEE. The input for sequencing was whole blood, taken at baseline. This chain connects TRBV9 to TRBJ2-3; TRBD2 matches 7 bases. The TCR sequence derives from an adult who was a healthcare worker with PCR-confirmed SARS-CoV-2 infection or an uninfected control (not recorded which). DNA of the CDR3: TGTGCCAGCAGCGGGAGCGGGACGGGGCTGGATACGCAGTATTTT. Protein product: CASSGSGTGLDTQYF.